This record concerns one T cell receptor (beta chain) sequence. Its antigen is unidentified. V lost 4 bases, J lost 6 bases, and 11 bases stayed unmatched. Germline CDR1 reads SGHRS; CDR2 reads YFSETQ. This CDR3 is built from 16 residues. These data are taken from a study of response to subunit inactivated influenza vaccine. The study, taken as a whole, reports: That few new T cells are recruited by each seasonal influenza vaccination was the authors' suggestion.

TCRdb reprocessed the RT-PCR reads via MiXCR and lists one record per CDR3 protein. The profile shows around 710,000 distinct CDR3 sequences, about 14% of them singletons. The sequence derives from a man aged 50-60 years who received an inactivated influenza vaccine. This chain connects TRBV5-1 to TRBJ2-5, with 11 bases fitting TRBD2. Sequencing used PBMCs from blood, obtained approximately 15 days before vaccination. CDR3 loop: CASSLTGTSGTQTQYF. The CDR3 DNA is TGCGCCAGCAGCCTAACCGGGACTAGCGGTACTCAGACCCAGTACTTC.